The 15 T cell receptor beta chains reported below all come from one sample, sequenced in a study of type 1 regulatory T cells listed by TCRdb under 2021. For sequencing, an Illumina MiSeq was employed. Clones were called with MiXCR by TCRdb after fastp trimmed the public reads at Q25, and only in-frame beta chains were retained. Each CDR3 protein appears once, grouped with its most common genes and DNA. This sample is represented by around 65,000 distinct CDR3 sequences; about 48% of them were singletons. Less than 2.5% of the sample goes to the ten largest clones. Antigens for these TCRs are unknown. Sequencing used cultured non-Tr1 T cells, either the whole culture or a sorted T cell fraction (not recorded which). According to the study, the label for this sample's cell subset or site signals: non-Tr1 population from the T-allo10 product. The receptors here all came from a human donor in good health.

The chain employs TRBV24-1 and TRBJ2-2; D is undetermined. With 3 bases removed from V and 6 bases from J, the gap between germline ends came to 7 bases. Germline CDR1 KGHDR, CDR2 SFDVKD. This CDR3 is built from 13 residues. The CDR3 sequence is CATSDLYSGELFF. DNA of the CDR3: TGTGCCACCAGTGATCTTTACTCCGGGGAGCTGTTTTTT.

The chain is built from TRBV4-3 and TRBJ2-2; D remains unclear. This CDR3 has 14 amino acids. With 1 base removed from V and 6 bases from J, the gap between germline ends came to 9 bases. CDR1 LGHNA and CDR2 YSLEER come from the germline V gene. The chain's CDR3 is CASSQGGSAGELFF. The CDR3 nucleotides are TGCGCCAGCAGCCAAGGGGGTTCGGCCGGGGAGCTGTTTTTT.

The gene calls are TRBV4-2 and TRBJ2-3, with 9 positions matching TRBD2. CDR1 LGHNA and CDR2 YNFKEQ come from the germline V gene. V shed 0 bases and J 4 bases; nucleotides not matched to a gene: 8. The CDR3 is 17 residues long. The CDR3 region has the DNA TGTGCCAGCAGCCAAGAAGGGGCGGGGGGGCCTGCAGATACGCAGTATTTT. It yields the protein CASSQEGAGGPADTQYF.

This clonotype was recorded at least ten times. This chain uses TRBV20-1 with TRBJ2-5, with no clear D. V lost 6 bases and J lost 10, with 21 bases in between. This CDR3 spans 13 amino acids. Germline values: CDR1 DFQATT, CDR2 SNEGSKA (reference sequence). CDR3 sequence (DNA): TGCAGTGCCGACCCGGACGCCCAGCTAGGCCAGTACTTC. Amino acids: CSADPDAQLGQYF.

This chain uses TRBV11-2 with TRBJ2-1; 12 bases are a match to TRBD1. Germline values: CDR1 SGHAT, CDR2 FQNNGV. This CDR3 is 19 amino acids long. The ends lost 1 base at V and 4 bases at J; junction bases unmatched: 11. CDR3 sequence reads: CASSLVGQGAIKKYNEQFF. The CDR3 bases are TGTGCCAGCAGCTTAGTGGGACAGGGGGCGATTAAGAAGTACAATGAGCAGTTCTTC.

V gene TRBV2 combines with J gene TRBJ2-7; D gene uncertain. CDR3 length: 13 residues. Per germline, CDR1 SNHLY and CDR2 FYNNEI. The V end lost 6 bases, the J end lost 6 bases, and 15 bases lay between the germline ends. CDR3 sequence (DNA): TGTGCCAGCAGCAGAACCTATTCGGGCGAGCAGTACTTC. Protein product: CASSRTYSGEQYF.

The chain employs TRBV30 and TRBJ1-2; tentatively, D is TRBD1 (5 bases). V was trimmed by 0 bases and J by 5 bases, leaving 10 bases between them. This CDR3 spans 13 amino acids. The germline CDR1 and CDR2 sequences are GTSNPN and SVGIG (reference sequence). The CDR3 nucleotides read TGTGCCTGGAGTGTACTCGGGGGATATGGCTACACCTTC. Translated, it gives CAWSVLGGYGYTF.

The chain is built from TRBV12-3 or TRBV12-4 and TRBJ2-7; D might be TRBD1 or TRBD2, each matching 5 bases. This CDR3 spans 14 amino acids. The V end was cut by 3 bases, the J end by 4 bases, with 13 bases between. CDR3 DNA sequence: TGTGCCAGCAGTTTTTGGGGGAGAAAGTACGAGCAGTACTTC. Its translation: CASSFWGRKYEQYF.

V usage is TRBV5-4 and J usage is TRBJ2-7; TRBD2 matches 15 bases. Germline-derived CDR1 and CDR2 are SGHNT and YYREEE (reference sequence). This CDR3 region has 16 residues. V shed 3 bases and J 3 bases; nucleotides not matched to a gene: 4. CDR3 loop: CASSSGLAGGNYEQYF. As DNA, the CDR3 is TGTGCCAGCAGCTCGGGACTAGCGGGGGGCAACTACGAGCAGTACTTC.

CDR3 residues: CAISSTGDAGYTF. CDR3 nucleotide sequence: TGTGCCATCAGTTCGACAGGGGATGCTGGCTACACCTTC. The chain links TRBV10-3 to TRBJ1-2; 8 bases line up with TRBD1. Germline V gene data show CDR1 as ENHRY and CDR2 as SYGVKD. CDR3 length equals 13 residues. Losses at the gene ends were 5 bases for V and 7 bases for J; bases not matched to a gene: 6.

The chain uses TRBV10-3 and TRBJ2-1; D might be TRBD1 or TRBD2, each matching 5 bases. CDR1 is ENHRY, CDR2 SYGVKD, per germline. With 0 bases removed from V and 4 bases from J, the gap between germline ends came to 10 bases. The CDR3 runs 15 residues. This CDR3 is CAISESRDLYNEQFF. DNA for the CDR3: TGTGCCATCAGTGAGTCGAGGGACCTTTACAATGAGCAGTTCTTC.

The gene calls are TRBV12-3 or TRBV12-4 and TRBJ2-3; weak D call: TRBD2 (6 bases). The CDR3 runs 14 residues. V lost 4 bases, J lost 2 bases, and 10 bases lay in between. The CDR3 coding sequence is TGTGCCAGCAGTTGGCTAGCGTACACAGATACGCAGTATTTT. It specifies CASSWLAYTDTQYF.

J is TRBJ1-4 and V is TRBV10-3; TRBD1 matches 8 bases. The V gene end was trimmed by 6 bases and the J gene end by 6 bases; junction bases not matched to a gene: 9. Germline assignment: CDR1 ENHRY and CDR2 SYGVKD. CDR3 length equals 15 residues. CDR3 nucleotide sequence: TGTGCCATCAGGCCGGACAGGGAGGGAGATGAAAAACTGTTTTTT. This gives the protein CAIRPDREGDEKLFF.

V gene TRBV6-2 or TRBV6-3 combines with J gene TRBJ2-2; 8 positions agree with TRBD2. V shed 1 base and J 5 bases; nucleotides not matched to a gene: 9. CDR3 length: 17 residues. Germline loops: CDR1 MNHEY, CDR2 SVGEGT. CDR3 sequence (DNA): TGTGCCAGCAGTTACTTAAGGACTAGCCGGGGTACCGGGGAGCTGTTTTTT. Translating it yields CASSYLRTSRGTGELFF.

This CDR3 reads CASSREEGAGDGYTF. In DNA form, the CDR3 reads TGCGCCAGCAGCCGAGAGGAGGGGGCAGGCGATGGCTACACCTTC. The chain uses TRBV4-1 and TRBJ1-2; TRBD1 matches 7 bases. The CDR3 covers 15 residues. Germline V gene sequence: CDR1 MGHRA, CDR2 YSYEKL. With 4 bases clipped from V and 6 bases from J, the junction kept 11 bases outside the gene matches.